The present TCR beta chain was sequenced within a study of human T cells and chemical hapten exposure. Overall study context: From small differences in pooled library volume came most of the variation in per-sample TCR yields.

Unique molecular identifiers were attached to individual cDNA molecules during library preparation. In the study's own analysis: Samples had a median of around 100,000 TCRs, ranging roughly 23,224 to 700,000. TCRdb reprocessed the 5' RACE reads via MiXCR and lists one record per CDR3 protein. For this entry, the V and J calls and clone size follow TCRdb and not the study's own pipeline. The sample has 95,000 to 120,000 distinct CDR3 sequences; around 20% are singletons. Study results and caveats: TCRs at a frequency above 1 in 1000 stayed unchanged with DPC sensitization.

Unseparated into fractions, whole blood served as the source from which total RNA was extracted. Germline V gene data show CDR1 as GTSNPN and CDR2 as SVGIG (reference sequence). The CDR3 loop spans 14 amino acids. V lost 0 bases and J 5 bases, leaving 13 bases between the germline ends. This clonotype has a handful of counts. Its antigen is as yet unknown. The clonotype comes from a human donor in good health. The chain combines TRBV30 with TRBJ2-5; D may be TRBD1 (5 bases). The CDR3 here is CAWSVWWKGETQYF. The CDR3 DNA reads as TGTGCCTGGAGTGTGTGGTGGAAGGGGGAGACCCAGTACTTC.